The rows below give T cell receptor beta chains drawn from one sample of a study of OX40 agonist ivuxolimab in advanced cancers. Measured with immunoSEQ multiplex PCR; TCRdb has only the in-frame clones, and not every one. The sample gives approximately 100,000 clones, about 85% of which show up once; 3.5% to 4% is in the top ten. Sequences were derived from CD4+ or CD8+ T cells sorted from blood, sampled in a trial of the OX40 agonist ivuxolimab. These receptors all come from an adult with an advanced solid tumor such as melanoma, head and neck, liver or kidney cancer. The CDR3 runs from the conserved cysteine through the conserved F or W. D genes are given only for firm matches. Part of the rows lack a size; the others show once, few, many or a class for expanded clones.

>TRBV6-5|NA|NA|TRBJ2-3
TGTGCCAGCAGTTACTCGAACACCGAGCCAGATACGCAGTATTTT
CASSYSNTEPDTQYF
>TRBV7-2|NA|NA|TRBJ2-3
TGTGCCAGCAGCTTAAGGACAGATACGCAGTATTTT
CASSLRTDTQYF
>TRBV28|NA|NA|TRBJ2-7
TGTGCCAGCAGTTTATTTGGCACAACCTACGAGCAGTACTTC
CASSLFGTTYEQYF
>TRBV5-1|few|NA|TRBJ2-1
TGCGCCAGCAGCCCTTTCGTTGAGGGCGACAATGAGCAGTTCTTC
CASSPFVEGDNEQFF
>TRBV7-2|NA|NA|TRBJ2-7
TGTGCCAGCAGCTTAAGCGCAACCTACGAGCAGTACTTC
CASSLSATYEQYF
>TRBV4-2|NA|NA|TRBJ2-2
TGTGCCAGCAGCAACACCGGGGAGCTGTTTTTT
CASSNTGELFF
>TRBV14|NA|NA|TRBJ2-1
TGTGCCAGCAGCATTGGAGGGGAGTGGTTCTTC
CASSIGGEWFF
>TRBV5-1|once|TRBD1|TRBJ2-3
TGCGCCAGCAGCTTGTTAACAGGGGAAACAGATACGCAGTTTTTT
CASSLLTGETDTQFF
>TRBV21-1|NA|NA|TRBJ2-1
TGTGCCAGCAGCACGAAAACAGACAATGAGCAGTTCTTC
CASSTKTDNEQFF
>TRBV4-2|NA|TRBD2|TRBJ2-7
TGTGCCAGCAGCCAAGCGGGAGGGCCCATCTACGAGCAGTACTTC
CASSQAGGPIYEQYF
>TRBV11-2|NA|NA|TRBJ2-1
TGTGCCAGCAGCTCTCCGGCCAATGAGCAGTTCTTC
CASSSPANEQFF
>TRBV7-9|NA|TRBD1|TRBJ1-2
TGTGCCAGCAGCTTAATTCAGGACAGGGACTATGGCTACACCTTC
CASSLIQDRDYGYTF
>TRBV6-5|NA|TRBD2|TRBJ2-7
TGTGCCAGCAGTTACTCCGGGGGGATAGGCGAGCAGTACTTC
CASSYSGGIGEQYF
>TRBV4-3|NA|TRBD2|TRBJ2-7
TGCGCCAGCAGCCCGGGACTAGCGGGAGCTCGCGAGCAGTACTTC
CASSPGLAGAREQYF
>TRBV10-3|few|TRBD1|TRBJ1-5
TGTGCCATCAGTACAACAGGGGAGGGAGATCAGCCCCAGCATTTT
CAISTTGEGDQPQHF
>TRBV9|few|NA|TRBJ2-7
TGTGCCAGCAGCCCTCAGGGGAGAAGCATGGACGAGCAGTACTTC
CASSPQGRSMDEQYF
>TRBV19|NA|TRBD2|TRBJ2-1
TGTGCCAGTAGTAATAGCGGGAGAGGATACAATGAGCAGTTCTTC
CASSNSGRGYNEQFF
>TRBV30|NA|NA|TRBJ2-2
TGTGCCTGGAGTTATGGGCGAGGCACCGGGGAGCTGTTTTTT
CAWSYGRGTGELFF
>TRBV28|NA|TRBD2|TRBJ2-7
TGTGCCAGCAGCTTACTAGCGGGGGGCTCTCATTACGAGCAGTACTTC
CASSLLAGGSHYEQYF
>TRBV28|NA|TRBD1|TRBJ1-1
TGTGCCAGCAGATCGACAGGGAAAGCTTTCTTT
CASRSTGKAFF
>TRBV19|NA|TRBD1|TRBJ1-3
TGTGCCAGTAGTATTTCAGGGGGCTTTGGAAACACCATATATTTT
CASSISGGFGNTIYF
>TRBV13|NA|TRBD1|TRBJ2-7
TGTGCCAGCAGCTTAGGGGGACAGGGGTTCACCTACGAGCAGTACTTC
CASSLGGQGFTYEQYF
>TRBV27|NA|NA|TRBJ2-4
TGTGCCAGCAGTTTATCGCGGCAGAAAAACATTCAGTACTTC
CASSLSRQKNIQYF
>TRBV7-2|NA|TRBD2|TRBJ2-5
TGTGCCAGCAGTGGCCGACTAGCGGGGGAGACCCAGTACTTC
CASSGRLAGETQYF
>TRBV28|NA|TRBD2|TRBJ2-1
TGTGCCAGCAATTGGGCGGGAGTTGAGCAGTTCTTC
CASNWAGVEQFF
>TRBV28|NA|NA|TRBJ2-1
TGTGCCAGCAGTCTAGGGGGAGAGCAGTTCTTC
CASSLGGEQFF
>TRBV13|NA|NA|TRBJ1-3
TGTGCCAGCAGCCTATTAAACACCATATATTTT
CASSLLNTIYF
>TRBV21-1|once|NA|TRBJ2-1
TGTGCCAGCAGCAAACTTAGTTACTACAATGAGCAGTTCTTC
CASSKLSYYNEQFF
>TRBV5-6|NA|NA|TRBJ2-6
TGTGCCAGCAGCTTGGGGTCTGGGGCCAACGTCCTGACTTTC
CASSLGSGANVLTF
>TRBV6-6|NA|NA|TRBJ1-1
TGTGCCAGCAGTTACTCGGGAGGGGACACTGAAGCTTTCTTT
CASSYSGGDTEAFF
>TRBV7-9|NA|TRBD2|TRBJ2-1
TGTGCCAGCAGCTCCGACCCAAGACTAGCGGTTGACCATGAGCAGTTCTTC
CASSSDPRLAVDHEQFF
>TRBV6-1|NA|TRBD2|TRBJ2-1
TGTGCCAGCACCGGACTAGCGGGAGTTGAGCAGTTCTTC
CASTGLAGVEQFF
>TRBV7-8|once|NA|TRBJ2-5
TGTGCCAGCAGCTTTTTCGTCCTAGAGACCCAGTACTTC
CASSFFVLETQYF
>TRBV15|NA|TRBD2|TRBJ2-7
TGTGCCACCTCTAGCGGGAATATCGAGCAGTACTTC
CATSSGNIEQYF
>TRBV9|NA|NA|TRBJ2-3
TGTGCCAGCAGCGTAGAGGGGAGCACAGATACGCAGTATTTT
CASSVEGSTDTQYF
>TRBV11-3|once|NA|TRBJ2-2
TGTGCCAGCAGCCCTCAGACATCCGGGGAGCTGTTTTTT
CASSPQTSGELFF
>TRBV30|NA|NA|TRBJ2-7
TGTGCCTGGAGTCCGACCCAGATAATAGCCGAGCAGTACTTC
CAWSPTQIIAEQYF
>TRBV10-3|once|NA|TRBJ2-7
TGTGCCATCAGTGAGCCCCAGAACCTTTCCTACGAGCAGTACTTC
CAISEPQNLSYEQYF
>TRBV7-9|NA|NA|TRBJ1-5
TGTGCCAGCAGCCATATAGACGGTGCCAATCAGCCCCAGCATTTT
CASSHIDGANQPQHF
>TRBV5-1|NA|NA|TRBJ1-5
TGCGCCAGCAGCTTCTCCGGGGGAGACAATCAGCCCCAGCATTTT
CASSFSGGDNQPQHF
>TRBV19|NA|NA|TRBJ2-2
TGTGCCAGTAGTAGCAGGGGTGCGAACACCGGGGAGCTGTTTTTT
CASSSRGANTGELFF
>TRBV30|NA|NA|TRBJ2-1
TGTGCCTGGAGTGTATTGGGCAATGAGCAGTTCTTC
CAWSVLGNEQFF
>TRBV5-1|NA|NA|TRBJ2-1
TGCGCCAGCAGCTTGCTGGAAAATGAGCAGTTCTTC
CASSLLENEQFF
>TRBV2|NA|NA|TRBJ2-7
TGTGCCAGCAGTTCCTACGAGCAGTACTTC
CASSSYEQYF
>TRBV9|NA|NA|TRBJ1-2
TGTGCCAGCAGCGTAGATACTGCCGGAGAGTATGGCTACACCTTC
CASSVDTAGEYGYTF
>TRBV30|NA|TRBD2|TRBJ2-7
TGTGCCTGGAGTGTTGGCGGGGGGGGTTACGAGCAGTACTTC
CAWSVGGGGYEQYF
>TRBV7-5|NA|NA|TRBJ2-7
TGTGCCAGAAGCTGGCCCTATCCCTCCTACGAGCAGTACTTC
CARSWPYPSYEQYF
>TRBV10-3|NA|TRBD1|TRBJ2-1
TGTGCCATCAGCGGACAGGGGAGCTCCTACAATGAGCAGTTCTTC
CAISGQGSSYNEQFF
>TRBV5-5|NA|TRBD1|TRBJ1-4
TGTGCCAGCAGCTTGGGGGGACAGGGGACTGAAAAACTGTTTTTT
CASSLGGQGTEKLFF
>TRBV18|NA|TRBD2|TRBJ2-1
TGTGCCAGCTCACCACCGGGACTAGCGGGAAGTCGAGTCAATGAGCAGTTCTTC
CASSPPGLAGSRVNEQFF
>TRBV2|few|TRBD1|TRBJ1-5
TGTGCCAGCACCATACAGGGGGGCAATCAGCCCCAGCATTTT
CASTIQGGNQPQHF
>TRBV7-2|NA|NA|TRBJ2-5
TGTGCCAGCAGCCGTAGCGAGTCAGAGCAGTACTTC
CASSRSESEQYF
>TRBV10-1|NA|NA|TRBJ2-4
TGCGCCAGCAGTGAGGGTCGTAGCATTCAGTACTTC
CASSEGRSIQYF
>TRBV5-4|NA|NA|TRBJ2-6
TGTGCCAGCAGCGCTCTTACAGGGACTGGGGCCAACGTCCTGACTTTC
CASSALTGTGANVLTF
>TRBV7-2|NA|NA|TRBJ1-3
TGTGCCAGCAGCCCCGGGGGTTTAGGAAACACCATATATTTT
CASSPGGLGNTIYF
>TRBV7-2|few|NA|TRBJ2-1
TGTGCCAGCAGCTTTACTAGTGTCACCTCCGAGCAGTTCTTC
CASSFTSVTSEQFF
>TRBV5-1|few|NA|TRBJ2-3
TGCGCCAGCAGCCCAAGACAGGAACTCACAGATACGCAGTATTTT
CASSPRQELTDTQYF
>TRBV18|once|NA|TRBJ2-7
TGTGCCAGCTCAGACAGTTACGAGCAGTACTTC
CASSDSYEQYF